This T cell receptor (beta chain) was captured in a study of yellow fever vaccine responses in identical twins. Broader study findings: Convergence reportedly seemed to mark part of the twins' vaccine T cell response, with personalization marking the rest.

This clonotype was recorded only once. Its antigen is unidentified. TCRdb analysed the RT-PCR reads with MiXCR anew, one entry per CDR3 protein. Here the sample spans about 13,000 distinct CDR3 sequences, roughly 86% being singletons. The TCR was taken from a woman younger than 30 who received the yellow fever vaccine. The sequencing used T cells from blood (PBMCs), unsorted or a sorted subset (not recorded which), collected before or after yellow fever vaccination (not recorded which).

The CDR3 sequence: CASSSEITGTGDYEQYF. In DNA form, the CDR3 reads TGTGCCAGCAGCTCTGAAATAACCGGGACAGGGGATTACGAGCAGTACTTC. The V call is TRBV7-1, the J call TRBJ2-7, with TRBD1 matching over 10 bases. TRBV7-1 is known as an ORF, though its function is uncertain. The CDR3 is 17 amino acids. V shed 3 bases, J shed 4 bases, and the junction held 12 bases outside the gene matches.